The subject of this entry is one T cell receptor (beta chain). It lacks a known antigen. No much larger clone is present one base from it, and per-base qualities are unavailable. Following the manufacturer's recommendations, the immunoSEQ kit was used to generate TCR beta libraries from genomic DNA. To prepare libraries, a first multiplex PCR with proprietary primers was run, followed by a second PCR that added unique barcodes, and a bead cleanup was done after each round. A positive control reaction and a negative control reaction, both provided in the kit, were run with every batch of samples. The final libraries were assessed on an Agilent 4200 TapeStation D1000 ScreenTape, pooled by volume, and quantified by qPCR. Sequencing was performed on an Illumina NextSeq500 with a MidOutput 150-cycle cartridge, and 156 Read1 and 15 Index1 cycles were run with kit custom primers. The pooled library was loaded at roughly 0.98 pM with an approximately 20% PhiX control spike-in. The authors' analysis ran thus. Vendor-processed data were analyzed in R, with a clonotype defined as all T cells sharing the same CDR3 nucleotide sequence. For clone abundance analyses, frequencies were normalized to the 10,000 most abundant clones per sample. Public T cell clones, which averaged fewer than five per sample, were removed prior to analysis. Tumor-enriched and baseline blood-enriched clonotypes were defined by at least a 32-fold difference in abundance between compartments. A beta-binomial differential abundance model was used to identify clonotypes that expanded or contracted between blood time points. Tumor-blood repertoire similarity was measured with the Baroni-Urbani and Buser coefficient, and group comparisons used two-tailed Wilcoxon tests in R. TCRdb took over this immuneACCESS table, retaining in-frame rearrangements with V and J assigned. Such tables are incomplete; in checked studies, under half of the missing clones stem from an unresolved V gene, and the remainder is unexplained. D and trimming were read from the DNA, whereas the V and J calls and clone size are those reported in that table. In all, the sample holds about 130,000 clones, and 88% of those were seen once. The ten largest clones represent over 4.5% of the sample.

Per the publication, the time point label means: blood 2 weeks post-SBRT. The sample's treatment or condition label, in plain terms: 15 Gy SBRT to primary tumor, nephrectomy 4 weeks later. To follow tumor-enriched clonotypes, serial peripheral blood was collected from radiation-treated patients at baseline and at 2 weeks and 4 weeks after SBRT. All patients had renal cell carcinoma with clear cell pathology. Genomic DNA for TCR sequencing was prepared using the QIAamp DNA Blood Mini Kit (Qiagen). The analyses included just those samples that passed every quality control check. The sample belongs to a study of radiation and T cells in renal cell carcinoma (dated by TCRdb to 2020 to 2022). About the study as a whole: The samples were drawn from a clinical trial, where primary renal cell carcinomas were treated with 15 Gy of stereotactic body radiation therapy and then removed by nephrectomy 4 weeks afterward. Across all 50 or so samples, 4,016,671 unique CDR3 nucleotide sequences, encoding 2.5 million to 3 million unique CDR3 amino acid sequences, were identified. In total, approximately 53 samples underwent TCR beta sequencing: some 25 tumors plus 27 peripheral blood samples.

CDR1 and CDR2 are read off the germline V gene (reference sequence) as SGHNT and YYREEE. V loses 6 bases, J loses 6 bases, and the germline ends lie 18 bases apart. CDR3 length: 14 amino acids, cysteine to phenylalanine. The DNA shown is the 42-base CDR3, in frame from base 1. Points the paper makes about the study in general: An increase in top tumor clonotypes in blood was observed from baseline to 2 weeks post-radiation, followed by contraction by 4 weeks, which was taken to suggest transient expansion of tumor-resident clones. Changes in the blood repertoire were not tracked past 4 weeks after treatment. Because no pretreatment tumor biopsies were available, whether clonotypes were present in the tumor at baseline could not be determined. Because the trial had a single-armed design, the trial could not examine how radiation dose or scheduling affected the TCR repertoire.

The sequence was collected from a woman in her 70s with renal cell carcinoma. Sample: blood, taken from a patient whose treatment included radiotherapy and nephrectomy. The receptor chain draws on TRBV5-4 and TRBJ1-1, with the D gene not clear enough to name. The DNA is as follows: TGTGCCAGCACCAGTGGAGTAGGTAGTCCTGAAGCTTTCTTT. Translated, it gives CASTSGVGSPEAFF. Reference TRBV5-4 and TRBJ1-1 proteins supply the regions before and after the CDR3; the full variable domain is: ETGVTQSPTHLIKTRGQQVTLRCSSQSGHNTVSWYQQALGQGPQFIFQYYREEENGRGNFPPRFSGLQFPNYSSELNVNALELDDSALYLCASTSGVGSPEAFFGQGTRLTVV.